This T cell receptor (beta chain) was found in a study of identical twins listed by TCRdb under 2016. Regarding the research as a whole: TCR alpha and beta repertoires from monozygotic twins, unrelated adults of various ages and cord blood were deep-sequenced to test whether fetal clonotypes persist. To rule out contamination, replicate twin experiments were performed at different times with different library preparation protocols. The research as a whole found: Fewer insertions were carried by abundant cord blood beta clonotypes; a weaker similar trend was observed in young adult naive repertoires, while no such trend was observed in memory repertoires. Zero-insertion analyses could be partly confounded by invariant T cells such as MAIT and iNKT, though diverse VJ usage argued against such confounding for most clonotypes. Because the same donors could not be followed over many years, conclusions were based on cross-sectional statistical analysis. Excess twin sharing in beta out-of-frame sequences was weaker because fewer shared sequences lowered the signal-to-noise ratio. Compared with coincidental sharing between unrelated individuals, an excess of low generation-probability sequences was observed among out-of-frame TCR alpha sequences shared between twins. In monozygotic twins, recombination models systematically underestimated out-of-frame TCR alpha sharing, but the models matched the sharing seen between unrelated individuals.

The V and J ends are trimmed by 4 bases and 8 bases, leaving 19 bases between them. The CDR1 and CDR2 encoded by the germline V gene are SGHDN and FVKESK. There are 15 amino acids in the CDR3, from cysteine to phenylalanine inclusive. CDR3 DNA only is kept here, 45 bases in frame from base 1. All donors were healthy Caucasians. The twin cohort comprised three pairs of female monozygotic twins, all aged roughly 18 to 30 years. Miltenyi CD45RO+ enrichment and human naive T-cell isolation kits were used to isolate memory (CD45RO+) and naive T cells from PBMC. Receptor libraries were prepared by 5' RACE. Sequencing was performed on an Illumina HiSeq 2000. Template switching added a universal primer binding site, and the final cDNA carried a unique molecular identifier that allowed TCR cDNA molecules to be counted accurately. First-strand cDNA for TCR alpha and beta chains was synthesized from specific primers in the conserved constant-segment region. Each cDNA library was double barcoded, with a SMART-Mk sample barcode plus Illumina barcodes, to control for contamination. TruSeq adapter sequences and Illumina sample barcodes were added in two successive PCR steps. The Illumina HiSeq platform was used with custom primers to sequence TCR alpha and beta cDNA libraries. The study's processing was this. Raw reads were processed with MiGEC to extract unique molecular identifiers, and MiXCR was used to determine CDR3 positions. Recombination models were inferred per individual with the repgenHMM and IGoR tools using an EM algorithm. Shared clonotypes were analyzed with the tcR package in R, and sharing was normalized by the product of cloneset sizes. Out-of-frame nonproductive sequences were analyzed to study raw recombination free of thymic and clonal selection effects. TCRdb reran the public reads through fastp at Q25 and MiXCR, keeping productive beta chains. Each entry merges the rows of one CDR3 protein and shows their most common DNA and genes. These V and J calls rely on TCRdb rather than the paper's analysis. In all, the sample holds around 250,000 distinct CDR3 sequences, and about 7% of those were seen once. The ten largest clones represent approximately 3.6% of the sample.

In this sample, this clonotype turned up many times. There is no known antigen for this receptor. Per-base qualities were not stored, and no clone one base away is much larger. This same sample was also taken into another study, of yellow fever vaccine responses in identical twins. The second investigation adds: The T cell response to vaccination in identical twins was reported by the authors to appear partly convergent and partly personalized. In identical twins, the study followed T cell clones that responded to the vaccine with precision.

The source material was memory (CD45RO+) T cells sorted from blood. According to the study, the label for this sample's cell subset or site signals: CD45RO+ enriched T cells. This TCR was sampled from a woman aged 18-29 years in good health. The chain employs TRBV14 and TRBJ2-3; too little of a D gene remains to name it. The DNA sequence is TGTGCCAGCAGCCTCGGTCAGGTTTCTAGAGGTACGCAGTATTTT. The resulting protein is CASSLGQVSRGTQYF.